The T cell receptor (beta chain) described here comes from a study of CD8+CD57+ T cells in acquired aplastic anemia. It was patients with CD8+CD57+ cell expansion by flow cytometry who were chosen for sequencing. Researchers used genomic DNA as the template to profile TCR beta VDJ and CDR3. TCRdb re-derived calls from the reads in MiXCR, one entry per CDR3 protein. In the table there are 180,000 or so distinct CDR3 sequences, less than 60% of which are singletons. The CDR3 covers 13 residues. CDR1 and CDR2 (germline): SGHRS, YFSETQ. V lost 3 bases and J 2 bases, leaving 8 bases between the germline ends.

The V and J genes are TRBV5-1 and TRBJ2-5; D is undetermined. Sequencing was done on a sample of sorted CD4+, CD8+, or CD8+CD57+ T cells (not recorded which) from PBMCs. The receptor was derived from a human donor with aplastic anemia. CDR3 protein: CASSSNGQETQYF. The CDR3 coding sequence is TGCGCCAGCAGCTCAAACGGACAAGAGACCCAGTACTTC.